Below, 28 T cell receptor beta chains from the same sample are listed, as sequenced in a study of tumor-infiltrating lymphocytes in primary liver carcinoma. Both blood RNA, taken from unsorted whole blood, and germline DNA were extracted. TCR beta cDNA was prepared out of about 510 ng total RNA by means of a constant-region primer. Nested multiplex PCR, run for three rounds with slightly modified ARM-PCR, yielded TCR beta libraries. Both of the initial two PCR rounds ran for nine to ten cycles and employed TRBV1-TRBV30 forward primers alongside a C-beta reverse primer. MiXCR, run by TCRdb on the multiplex PCR reads, gives a single entry per CDR3 protein. The top ten hold approximately 9.4% of the sample, which has some 320,000 distinct CDR3 sequences, 65% seen once. Sequencing was performed on peripheral blood. The receptors come from a middle-aged man with primary liver carcinoma and hepatitis B virus infection.

As to this clonotype: One end of the junction is discordant with germline, which a read error may explain. The chain employs TRBV11-2 and TRBJ2-3, with D possibly being TRBD2 (6 bases). Germline V gene sequence: CDR1 SGHAT, CDR2 FQNNGV. The CDR3 totals 15 residues. CDR3 DNA: TGTACCAGCAGCTTTTGGGATACTAGCACGGATACGCTGTATTTT. Amino acids: CTSSFWDTSTDTLYF.

There are many counts of this clonotype. The CDR3 DNA is TGCAGCGCTGGGACAGGGACGGGCGAGCAGTACTTC. This codes for CSAGTGTGEQYF. This chain joins TRBV29-1 and TRBJ2-7, with 9 bases lining up with TRBD1. Trimming at V came to 7 bases and at J to 6 bases, leaving 7 bases not matched to a gene. The CDR3 has 12 amino acids. The germline V gene has CDR1 SQVTM and CDR2 ANQGSEA.

This clonotype was detected a few times. This may arise from a read error, as a much more abundant clone is one base away. V gene TRBV10-3 combines with J gene TRBJ2-2; no reliable D call. CDR1 ENHRY and CDR2 SYGVKD come from the germline V gene. This CDR3 is 14 amino acids long. V was shortened by 7 bases and J by 3 bases, with 12 bases between the two germline ends. The CDR3 DNA sequence: TGTGCCATCAAGGTACAGCTTTACACCGGGGAGCTGTTTTTT. Its translation is CAIKVQLYTGELFF.

This clonotype appeared a few times. A read error may produce the germline difference seen at one junction end. The V call is TRBV7-9, the J call TRBJ1-5; no reliable D call. CDR3 length equals 15 residues. Per germline, CDR1 SEHNR and CDR2 FQNEAQ (reference sequence). Here the CDR3 reads CASSLEGYSNQLQHF. CDR3 coding DNA: TGTGCCAGCAGCTTAGAAGGGTATAGCAATCAGCTCCAGCATTTT.

CDR3 sequence (DNA): TGTGCCTGGAGTGTAAAGCACGTATCCTACAATGAGCAGTTCTTC. This gives the protein CAWSVKHVSYNEQFF. The chain has TRBV30 and TRBJ2-1, with no clear D. V was clipped by 0 bases and J by 1 base, with 10 bases between them. Looked up from germline, CDR1 is GTSNPN and CDR2 is SVGIG (reference sequence). There are 15 residues in the CDR3.

The chain has TRBV30 and TRBJ2-7, with D tentatively TRBD1 or TRBD2 (5 bases each). Trimming took off 5 bases at V and 0 bases at J, with 14 bases between the two ends. Germline CDR1 is GTSNPN and CDR2 is SVGIG (reference sequence). The CDR3 loop spans 14 amino acids. The CDR3 spells CAWVGEGSSYEQYF. The CDR3 DNA reads TGTGCCTGGGTGGGTGAGGGGAGCTCCTACGAGCAGTACTTC.

Turning to this clonotype: One junction end disagrees with the germline gene, perhaps due to a read error. The chain uses TRBV6-1 and TRBJ2-4, with D possibly being TRBD1 (6 bases). The CDR3 extends over 16 amino acids. Germline CDR1 MNHNS, CDR2 SASEGT. Here the CDR3 DNA reads TGTGCCAGAAGTGAAGAAGGGGGTCTGGCCAAAAACACTCAGTACTTC. Translation: CARSEEGGLAKNTQYF.

A remark on this clonotype: Since the CDR3 does not end with the conserved phenylalanine or tryptophan, this likely comes from a read error. This sequence joins TRBV11-2 and TRBJ2-5; perhaps TRBD2 as D (6 bases). The CDR3 contains 16 residues. Germline V lookup: CDR1 SGHAT, CDR2 FQNNGV. The CDR3 region is CASSLNSGRSQETQYY. CDR3 bases: TGTGCTAGCAGCTTAAATAGTGGGAGGTCCCAAGAGACCCAGTACTAC.

This clonotype was detected once. CDR3 in DNA: TGCAGCGTTTCGGGACAAACCCCCAATGAGCAGTTCTTC. Translated: CSVSGQTPNEQFF. This rearrangement joins TRBV29-1 to TRBJ2-1; weak D call: TRBD1 (6 bases). Germline V lookup: CDR1 SQVTM, CDR2 ANQGSEA. The length of the CDR3 is 13 residues. Trimming took 5 bases from V and 6 from J, leaving 14 bases between them.

This clonotype showed up many times. The rearrangement joins TRBV12-3 or TRBV12-4 to TRBJ1-5; TRBD1 matches at 9 bases. The V gene end was trimmed by 6 bases and the J gene end by 4 bases; junction bases not matched to a gene: 4. The CDR3 has 14 amino acids. This chain's CDR3 is CASSLTGGNQPQHF. The CDR3 DNA sequence: TGTGCCAGCAGCCTGACAGGGGGGAATCAGCCCCAGCATTTT.

About this clonotype itself: Given a much more abundant clone one base away, this may be a read error. V and J are TRBV4-2 and TRBJ2-5; the D is unclear. The CDR3 totals 15 residues. The germline CDR1 and CDR2 sequences are LGHNA and YNFKEQ. CDR3 DNA sequence: TGTGCCAGAAGCCAAGATTATAGCAGCCAAGAGACCCAGTACTTC. Its protein is CARSQDYSSQETQYF.

V usage is TRBV30 and J usage is TRBJ2-3, with 9 bases fitting TRBD1. The CDR3 runs 14 residues. Trimming took 4 bases from V and 1 from J; bases not matched to a gene: 3. The germline CDR1 and CDR2 sequences are GTSNPN and SVGIG (reference sequence). The CDR3: CAWTNRGRTDTQYF. CDR3 coding DNA: TGTGCCTGGACCAACAGGGGGCGCACAGATACGCAGTATTTT. Based on the CDR3 plus reference TRBV30 and TRBJ2-3, the full variable domain is SQTIHQWPATLVQPVGSPLSLECTVEGTSNPNLYWYRQAAGRGLQLLFYSVGIGQISSEVPQNLSASRPQDRQFILSSKKLLLSDSGFYLCAWTNRGRTDTQYFGPGTRLTVL.

For this clonotype: An end of the junction does not agree with germline; a read error may underlie this. The gene calls are TRBV7-8 and TRBJ2-3; TRBD2 matches at 9 bases. Germline loops: CDR1 SGHVS, CDR2 FQNEAQ. CDR3 size: 17 residues. The CDR3 DNA is TGTACCAGCAGCTTGGGGGGCGGCGGGGGGGCCCCAGATACGCAGTATTTT. Protein product: CTSSLGGGGGAPDTQYF.

This clonotype was seen a single time. Likely a read error: the CDR3 ends without its conserved phenylalanine or tryptophan. The chain combines TRBV29-1 with TRBJ2-3; D remains unclear. The CDR3 is 10 residues long. Germline CDR1 reads SQVTM; CDR2 reads ANQGSEA. The germline V and J ends were trimmed by 8 bases and 6 bases, with 9 bases remaining between them. The CDR3 bases are TGCAGCATTGGTTGGGATACGCAGTATTTA. Amino acid sequence: CSIGWDTQYL.

In this sample, this clonotype turned up once. This chain's CDR3 is CASSFSGRLDTEAFF. Here the CDR3 DNA reads TGTGCCAGCAGTTTCTCGGGGAGGTTGGACACTGAAGCTTTCTTT. This chain joins TRBV28 and TRBJ1-1; D not certain. CDR1 and CDR2 (germline): MDHEN, SYDVKM. Deletions cut 3 bases from V and 3 bases from J, with 14 bases between. The CDR3 is 15 residues long.

There are many counts of this clonotype. The V and J genes are TRBV10-3 and TRBJ1-3, with a weak D call TRBD1 (6 bases). The germline gives CDR1 ENHRY, CDR2 SYGVKD. The length of the CDR3 is 14 residues. V was trimmed by 4 bases and J by 2 bases, leaving 9 bases between them. The CDR3 spells CAISGQGTGNTIYF. The CDR3 DNA reads as TGTGCCATCAGTGGGCAGGGGACTGGAAACACCATATATTTT.

The chain combines TRBV12-3 or TRBV12-4 with TRBJ2-1, with a possible D match to TRBD1 (7 bases). This CDR3 spans 14 amino acids. V was trimmed by 5 bases and J by 5 bases, leaving 13 bases between them. This CDR3 reads CASSVQGGNNEQFF. DNA of the CDR3: TGTGCCAGCAGTGTCCAGGGGGGAAACAATGAGCAGTTCTTC.

Worth noting for this clonotype: A read error is possible here, since a much larger clone lies one base away. This sequence joins TRBV29-1 and TRBJ2-7; the D is unclear. Looked up from germline, CDR1 is SQVTM and CDR2 is ANQGSEA. This CDR3 spans 14 amino acids. Here the CDR3 reads CSIEKDGTTYEQYF. As DNA, the CDR3 is TGCAGCATTGAAAAAGATGGCACCACCTACGAGCAGTACTTC.

Comments on this clonotype: A much larger clone differs by one base, so this may be a read error. This chain links TRBV29-1 with TRBJ1-1; 9 bases are shared with TRBD1. Looked up from germline, CDR1 is SQVTM and CDR2 is ANQGSEA. CDR3 length: 12 residues. CDR3: CRVGPGQGKAFF. CDR3 in DNA: TGCAGGGTTGGCCCCGGACAGGGGAAAGCTTTCTTT. The entire variable domain, with the rest obtained from reference TRBV29-1 and TRBJ1-1, is as follows: SAVISQKPSRDICQRGTSLTIQCQVDSQVTMMFWYRQQPGQSLTLIATANQGSEATYESGFVIDKFPISRPNLTFSTLTVSNMSPEDSSIYLCRVGPGQGKAFFGQGTRLTVV.

Details on this clonotype: Germline and junction disagree at one end, which may indicate a read error. The rearrangement links TRBV6-2 or TRBV6-3 to TRBJ2-5; D is perhaps TRBD2 (7 bases). CDR3 length: 15 amino acids. Per the germline V gene, CDR1 is MNHEY and CDR2 is SVGEGT. The CDR3 DNA reads as TGTGCCGGCAGGCCCCCGGGGGGCCGGGCGCCTTCTGGATACTTC. Its translation: CAGRPPGGRAPSGYF.

As for this clonotype: An end of the junction differs from the germline gene, which may be a read error. The genes are TRBV12-3 or TRBV12-4 and TRBJ2-1; D is unresolved. This CDR3 contains 12 residues. CDR3 sequence reads: CASNLSANGQFF. CDR3 coding DNA: TGTGCCAGCAATTTATCTGCTAATGGGCAGTTCTTC.

The table lists this clonotype with many counts. The gene calls are TRBV11-2 and TRBJ2-2; TRBD1 might be the D (5 bases). The germline V and J ends were trimmed by 2 bases and 7 bases, with 11 bases remaining between them. The CDR3 is 14 amino acids. Per germline, CDR1 SGHAT and CDR2 FQNNGV. CDR3: CASSLNSGFGELFF. In DNA, the CDR3 is TGTGCCAGCAGCTTAAATTCAGGGTTCGGGGAGCTGTTTTTT.

Concerning this clonotype itself: A read error may be the cause here, since a much bigger clone is one base away. J is TRBJ1-1 and V is TRBV6-1; a weak D match, TRBD1 (6 bases). Germline assignment: CDR1 MNHNS and CDR2 SASEGT. This CDR3 has 11 amino acids. This CDR3 reads CAGDRNTEALF. The CDR3 DNA sequence: TGTGCCGGCGACAGGAACACTGAAGCTCTCTTT.

This clonotype was found a few times. This rearrangement joins TRBV5-5 to TRBJ2-2; perhaps TRBD1 as D (5 bases). The CDR3 contains 15 residues. The germline V gene encodes CDR1 SGHKS and CDR2 YYEKEE (reference sequence). Between the trimmed V and J ends, which lost 4 bases and 1 base, there was a span of 11 bases. The CDR3 bases are TGTGCCAGCAGCCCGTTGGGGCTGAACACCGGGGAGCTGTTTTTT. This gives the protein CASSPLGLNTGELFF.

In its sample, this clonotype was seen a few times. A single base separates this from a much larger clone, so it may be a read error. V and J are TRBV6-5 and TRBJ2-6; 8 nucleotides align to TRBD2. J was trimmed by 3 bases and V by 0 bases; bases with no gene match: 10. From germline, CDR1 is MNHEY and CDR2 SVGAGI. This CDR3 is built from 19 residues. In DNA, the CDR3 is TGTGCCAGCAGTTACTCCCCGGGACTAGAGGGGTATGGGGCCAACGTCCTGACTTTC. It yields the protein CASSYSPGLEGYGANVLTF.

In the case of this clonotype: Given a much more abundant clone one base away, this may be a read error. V gene TRBV14 combines with J gene TRBJ2-1, with TRBD2 matching over 7 bases. The length of the CDR3 is 12 residues. The germline gives CDR1 SGHDN, CDR2 FVKESK. The CDR3 sequence is CAGSRTSNEQFF. The DNA for the CDR3 is TGTGCCGGCAGCCGGACTAGCAATGAGCAGTTCTTC.

Of note for this clonotype: A single base separates this from a much larger clone, so it may be a read error. The chain links TRBV12-3 or TRBV12-4 to TRBJ1-5; weak D call: TRBD1 (5 bases). This CDR3 region has 14 residues. The V and J ends lost 4 bases and 6 bases respectively, with 13 bases between them. The CDR3 bases are TGTGCCAGCAGTTCAACTAGGGGCAGTCAGCCCCAGCATTTT. Its protein is CASSSTRGSQPQHF.

Remarks on this clonotype: The junction differs from germline at one of its ends, possibly a read error. The chain combines TRBV4-1 with TRBJ2-4; tentative D call: TRBD1 (6 bases). Germline values: CDR1 MGHRA, CDR2 YSYEKL. The CDR3 loop spans 16 amino acids. CDR3 protein: CASSARQELAKNIRYF. For the CDR3, the DNA is TGCGCCAGCAGCGCACGACAGGAATTAGCCAAAAACATTCGGTACTTC.